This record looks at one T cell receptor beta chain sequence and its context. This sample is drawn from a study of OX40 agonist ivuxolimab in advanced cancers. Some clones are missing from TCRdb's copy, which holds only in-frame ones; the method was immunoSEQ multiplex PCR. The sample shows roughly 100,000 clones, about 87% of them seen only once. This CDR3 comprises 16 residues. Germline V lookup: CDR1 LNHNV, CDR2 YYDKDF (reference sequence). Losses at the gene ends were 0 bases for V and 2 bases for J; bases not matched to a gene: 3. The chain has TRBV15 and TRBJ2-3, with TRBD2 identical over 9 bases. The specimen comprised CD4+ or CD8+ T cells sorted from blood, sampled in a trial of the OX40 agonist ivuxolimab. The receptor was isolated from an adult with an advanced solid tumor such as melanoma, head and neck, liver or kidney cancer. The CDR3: CATSRERGGPTDTQYF. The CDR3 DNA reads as TGTGCCACCAGCAGAGAGCGGGGGGGCCCCACAGATACGCAGTATTTT.